Listed below are T cell receptor beta chains from one sample, sequenced in a study of beta chain features in type 1 diabetes. Libraries were prepared by immunoSEQ multiplex PCR; TCRdb keeps only in-frame clonotypes and omits some of them. The data show under 800,000 clones, roughly 16% seen once. Sequencing was carried out using naive CD4+ T cells from blood. These receptors were collected from a young man in good health. The CDR3 runs from the conserved cysteine through the conserved F or W. The D gene is left open where the match is weak. Clone size, where shown, is once, few, many, or a class for clones that have expanded.

>few|TRBV28|.|TRBJ2-5
TGTGCCAGCAGTTTATACATCCAGGGGGGTCGGGAGACCCAGTACTTC
CASSLYIQGGRETQYF
>few|TRBV10-3|TRBD1|TRBJ1-2
TGTGCCATCAGTACGACAGGGGCTGGCTACACCTTC
CAISTTGAGYTF
>.|TRBV5-6|.|TRBJ2-7
TGTGCCAGCAGCTTGGATGAATACGAGCAGTACTTC
CASSLDEYEQYF
>.|TRBV29-1|.|TRBJ1-4
TGCAGCGTCATGGGAGGGGCCGGTAGTGAAAAACTGTTTTTT
CSVMGGAGSEKLFF
>.|TRBV5-1|.|TRBJ1-1
TGCGCCAGCAGTTTCTCCGACACAAACACTGAAGCTTTCTTT
CASSFSDTNTEAFF
>.|TRBV4-3|.|TRBJ1-2
TGCGCCAGCAGCCAAGAAACAGCTAACTATGGCTACACCTTC
CASSQETANYGYTF
>.|TRBV18|.|TRBJ2-5
TGTGCCAGCTCACCACCGGACGGCCAAGAGACCCAGTACTTC
CASSPPDGQETQYF
>.|TRBV5-4|TRBD1|TRBJ2-1
TGTGCCAGCAGCTTGGACAGGGGGCCGAATGAGCAGTTCTTC
CASSLDRGPNEQFF
>few|TRBV29-1|TRBD2|TRBJ2-7
TGCAGCGCCGGAGGGACTAGCGGGTCCTACGAGCAGTACTTC
CSAGGTSGSYEQYF
>few|TRBV10-3|.|TRBJ2-3
TGTGCCATAGCAGCGAAGGGGCCAGATACGCAGTATTTT
CAIAAKGPDTQYF
>few|TRBV28|.|TRBJ1-1
TGTGCCAGCAGTCTACGACAGATAGTGATAGCTTTCTTT
CASSLRQIVIAFF
>.|TRBV5-6|TRBD2|TRBJ2-5
TGTGCCAGCAGCTTGGGAGGAGGCGGGAGGGCCCGAGAGACCCAGTACTTC
CASSLGGGGRARETQYF
>.|TRBV7-9|TRBD2|TRBJ2-3
TGTGCCAGCAGCTTAGGTACTGCGGGAGGGCCGGCAGATACGCAGTATTTT
CASSLGTAGGPADTQYF
>few|TRBV4-2|.|TRBJ1-6
TGTGCCAGCAGCCAAGGGAACAGGCCCAATTCACCCCTCCACTTT
CASSQGNRPNSPLHF
>.|TRBV5-1|TRBD1|TRBJ1-3
TGCGCCAGCAGCGTAGCGGGACAGCACTCTGGAAACACCATATATTTT
CASSVAGQHSGNTIYF
>.|TRBV4-2|TRBD1|TRBJ1-5
TGTGCCAGCAGCCGACTTGGGACAGGGGATAGCAATCAGCCCCAGCATTTT
CASSRLGTGDSNQPQHF
>.|TRBV6-7|.|TRBJ2-1
TGTGCCAGGAGGACCAATGAGCAGTTCTTC
CARRTNEQFF
>.|TRBV10-3|TRBD2|TRBJ2-3
TGTGCCATCAGAGAGCGGGGGGGCTCGGAAGATACGCAGTATTTT
CAIRERGGSEDTQYF
>.|TRBV7-2|.|TRBJ2-7
TGTGCCAGCAGCTTACAACAGGCCTACGAGCAGTACTTC
CASSLQQAYEQYF
>.|TRBV7-7|TRBD1|TRBJ2-1
TGTGCTAGCAGCACCGACAGGGTCAACAATGAGCAGTTCTTC
CASSTDRVNNEQFF
>few|TRBV28|TRBD1|TRBJ2-2
TGTGCCAGCAACCGGGACAGGGTCACCGGGGAGCTGTTTTTT
CASNRDRVTGELFF
>.|TRBV6-5|.|TRBJ1-2
TGTGCCAGCAGCTTGGACGGAGAAACCTATGGCTACACCTTC
CASSLDGETYGYTF
>.|TRBV7-2|.|TRBJ1-3
TGTGCCAGCAGCTCCTCCGCAGGGGCAAAGGGAAACACCATATATTTT
CASSSSAGAKGNTIYF
>.|TRBV14|.|TRBJ2-1
TGTGCCAGCAGCCGTCTAGGAAGAGTCGACAATGAGCAGTTCTTC
CASSRLGRVDNEQFF
>few|TRBV7-2|.|TRBJ2-3
TGTGCCAGCAGCCCGACTAGAATAGGGTCAGATACGCAGTATTTT
CASSPTRIGSDTQYF
>.|TRBV7-9|.|TRBJ2-7
TGTGCCAGCAGCTTAAGGGAACCTGCTACCTACGAGCAGTACTTC
CASSLREPATYEQYF
>many|TRBV2|TRBD1|TRBJ1-4
TGTGCCAGCAGTACTGGACAGGCGGGGGGTGAAAAACTGTTTTTT
CASSTGQAGGEKLFF
>few|TRBV13|TRBD1|TRBJ1-1
TGTGCCAGCAGCAGGGACAGGGGGCGCCGTACTGAAGCTTTCTTT
CASSRDRGRRTEAFF
>few|TRBV29-1|TRBD1|TRBJ2-1
TGCAGCGTTGGAGGGGGCACTTACAATGAGCAGTTCTTC
CSVGGGTYNEQFF
>.|TRBV6-5|.|TRBJ2-3
TGTGCCAGCAGTTACTCGCGAAGCACAGATACGCAGTATTTT
CASSYSRSTDTQYF
>.|TRBV18|.|TRBJ2-2
TGTGCCAGCTCACCAACAGGGAACTATGCCGGGGAGCTGTTTTTT
CASSPTGNYAGELFF
>.|TRBV19|TRBD1|TRBJ2-3
TGTGCCAGTAGTCGGACAGGGACGTCAGATACGCAGTATTTT
CASSRTGTSDTQYF
>.|TRBV7-9|.|TRBJ2-1
TGTGCCAGCAGCTTAAACAGATACTACAATGAGCAGTTCTTC
CASSLNRYYNEQFF
>.|TRBV13|.|TRBJ1-4
TGTGCCAGCAGCTTAGGTTCGGGTAGCACTGGAGCAACTAATGAAAAACTGTTTTTT
CASSLGSGSTGATNEKLFF
>.|TRBV6-1|TRBD1|TRBJ2-1
TGTGCCAGCAGTTCAACAGGGGGTCCCATCAATGAGCAGTTCTTC
CASSSTGGPINEQFF
>.|TRBV25-1|.|TRBJ2-3
TGTGCCAGCAGTCGTCGCACAGATACGCAGTATTTT
CASSRRTDTQYF
>.|TRBV7-9|.|TRBJ1-1
TGTGCCAGCAGCTCATTGGACACTGAAGCTTTCTTT
CASSSLDTEAFF
>.|TRBV7-9|.|TRBJ1-2
TGTGCCAGCAGCCTCCACTTTGCCAGGGCGGCAGCCCCTAACTATGGCTACACCTTC
CASSLHFARAAAPNYGYTF
>few|TRBV15|.|TRBJ2-6
TGTGCCACCAGCAGAGCGAGAACCTCTGGGGCCAACGTCCTGACTTTC
CATSRARTSGANVLTF
>.|TRBV27|.|TRBJ1-2
TGTGCCAGCAGCTTAGGGGCGCGCGATGGCTACACCTTC
CASSLGARDGYTF
>few|TRBV6-4|TRBD2|TRBJ2-1
TGTGCCAGCAGTGCGAAGACTAGCGCCCTTAATGAGCAGTTCTTC
CASSAKTSALNEQFF
>few|TRBV14|TRBD1|TRBJ1-1
TGTGCCAGCAGAAGGACAGGAGTCACTGAAGCTTTCTTT
CASRRTGVTEAFF
>few|TRBV11-3|.|TRBJ2-5
TGTGCCAGCAGCAACTCAGGGGAACAAGAGACCCAGTACTTC
CASSNSGEQETQYF
>.|TRBV27|.|TRBJ2-7
TGTGCCAGCAGTTTCAACAGCGGAGGCTCCTACGAGCAGTACTTC
CASSFNSGGSYEQYF
>.|TRBV6-5|.|TRBJ1-1
TGTGCCAGCACCTCGCCCGGGGGGCCCACTGAAGCTTTCTTT
CASTSPGGPTEAFF
>few|TRBV15|.|TRBJ2-3
TGTGCCACCAGCAGAGAGGGCCACTACCGCACAGATACGCAGTATTTT
CATSREGHYRTDTQYF
>few|TRBV14|.|TRBJ2-7
TGTGCCAGCAGCCAAGGACAGTTCTACGAGCAGTACTTC
CASSQGQFYEQYF
>few|TRBV28|.|TRBJ2-5
TGTGCCACCCAAACCGAGACCCAGTACTTC
CATQTETQYF
>few|TRBV7-9|.|TRBJ2-1
TGTGCCAGCAGCCCCCACGGCCGGGATGAGCAGTTCTTC
CASSPHGRDEQFF